A single T cell receptor (beta chain) is shown here with its context. V was clipped by 1 base and J by 7 bases, with 7 bases between them. The CDR3 is 12 residues long. Germline CDR1 reads MGHRA; CDR2 reads YSYEKL. This sample stems from a study of control samples from healthy donors and cancer patients. TCRdb's table, derived via immunoSEQ multiplex PCR, lists solely in-frame clones and lacks some. Found here are around 82,000 clones, around 87% of them singletons; the top ten hold around 20%. The TCR originated in a man in his forties or fifties in good health. The sequenced material came from blood. The chain links TRBV4-1 to TRBJ1-2; no definite D call. As DNA, the CDR3 is TGCGCCAGCAGCCAAGGGGAGGGTGGCTACACCTTC. This sequence encodes CASSQGEGGYTF.